The rows below give T cell receptor beta chains drawn from one sample of a study of type 1 regulatory T cells. No antigens are known for them. MiXCR, run by TCRdb on the reads, gives a single entry per CDR3 protein. This sample yields around 62,000 distinct CDR3 sequences, of which roughly 60% are seen a single time; 7.6% belongs to the top ten. Sequences were obtained from cultured T cells, either the whole culture or a sorted T cell fraction (not recorded which). The source of these receptors is a human donor in good health. CDR3s include the opening cysteine and the closing phenylalanine or tryptophan. The D gene is left open where the match is weak. Not all rows give a size; the values are once, few, many and, for expanded clones, a class.

J | V | D | size | CDR3 | DNA
TRBJ2-2 | TRBV24-1 | TRBD1 | - | CATSDFRGTGELFF | TGTGCCACCAGTGACTTCAGGGGGACCGGGGAGCTGTTTTTT
TRBJ2-2 | TRBV15 | - | once | CATSEGTDPGELFF | TGTGCCACCAGCGAGGGAACAGACCCCGGGGAGCTGTTTTTT
TRBJ2-3 | TRBV5-5 | TRBD2 | - | CASSLVGLAGGKGDTQYF | TGTGCCAGCAGCTTGGTGGGACTAGCGGGAGGAAAGGGAGATACGCAGTATTTT
TRBJ2-2 | TRBV15 | - | - | CATSRDGNTGELFF | TGTGCCACCAGCAGAGACGGGAACACCGGGGAGCTGTTTTTT
TRBJ1-6 | TRBV7-2 | - | - | CASSSLGADSPLHF | TGTGCCAGCAGCTCCCTAGGGGCCGATTCACCCCTCCACTTT
TRBJ2-1 | TRBV10-3 | - | few | CAISGGGRSYNEQFF | TGTGCCATCAGTGGTGGGGGCCGATCCTACAATGAGCAGTTCTTC
TRBJ2-7 | TRBV6-6 | - | - | CASSYRLNSYEQYF | TGTGCCAGCAGTTACCGGCTAAACTCCTACGAGCAGTACTTC
TRBJ2-7 | TRBV29-1 | - | - | CSVREAVEQYF | TGCAGCGTTAGGGAGGCAGTCGAGCAGTACTTC
TRBJ2-7 | TRBV7-8 | - | few | CASSPPYDYNEQYF | TGTGCCAGCAGCCCCCCATATGATTACAACGAGCAGTACTTC
TRBJ2-1 | TRBV20-1 | TRBD1 | - | CSARDRDRVGGNEQFF | TGCAGTGCTAGAGACCGGGACAGGGTGGGAGGAAATGAGCAGTTCTTC
TRBJ2-1 | TRBV5-1 | - | - | CASSLVEEGEQFF | TGCGCCAGCAGCTTGGTGGAGGAGGGTGAGCAGTTCTTC
TRBJ1-1 | TRBV10-2 | TRBD1 | - | CASSEYRGNTEAFF | TGCGCCAGCAGTGAGTACAGGGGGAACACTGAAGCTTTCTTT
TRBJ2-2 | TRBV3-1 | TRBD2 | - | CASSQGLAGGPNTGELFF | TGTGCCAGCAGCCAAGGCCTAGCGGGAGGGCCCAACACCGGGGAGCTGTTTTTT
TRBJ2-2 | TRBV27 | - | - | CASSLWSVLMTGELFF | TGTGCCAGCAGTCTGTGGAGCGTCCTGATGACCGGGGAGCTGTTTTTT
TRBJ2-1 | TRBV29-1 | - | - | CSVDNEQFF | TGCAGCGTCGACAATGAGCAGTTCTTC
TRBJ2-7 | TRBV12-3/TRBV12-4 | TRBD2 | - | CASSKRQRDSYEQYF | TGTGCCAGCAGCAAACGTCAGCGGGATTCCTACGAGCAGTACTTC
TRBJ2-7 | TRBV28 | TRBD2 | - | CASRYPTSGAYEQYF | TGTGCCAGCAGATATCCAACTAGCGGAGCTTACGAGCAGTACTTC
TRBJ1-4 | TRBV20-1 | TRBD1 | few | CSAKPGTGHEKLFF | TGCAGTGCTAAGCCTGGGACAGGCCATGAAAAACTGTTTTTT
TRBJ2-3 | TRBV28 | - | - | CASSIPLYGTDTQYF | TGTGCCAGCAGTATTCCTCTATACGGCACAGATACGCAGTATTTT
TRBJ2-5 | TRBV28 | - | few | CASTLGIAAAQETQYF | TGTGCCAGCACCCTGGGGATAGCGGCCGCCCAAGAGACCCAGTACTTC
TRBJ2-7 | TRBV4-1 | - | - | CASSQVVLGRAHFEQYF | TGCGCCAGCAGCCAAGTAGTACTTGGGCGGGCCCATTTCGAGCAGTACTTC
TRBJ2-7 | TRBV20-1 | - | few | CSARGNGNYEQYF | TGCAGTGCTAGAGGTAACGGTAACTACGAGCAGTACTTC
TRBJ2-3 | TRBV6-2/TRBV6-3 | - | - | CASSPLGYTQYF | TGTGCCAGCAGCCCCCTGGGTTATACGCAGTATTTT
TRBJ1-5 | TRBV4-1 | - | - | CASSQKGVGSSSNQPQHF | TGCGCCAGCAGCCAAAAAGGAGTGGGCAGTTCTAGCAATCAGCCCCAGCATTTT
TRBJ2-7 | TRBV20-1 | TRBD2 | once | CSARSGSATYEQYF | TGCAGTGCTAGGAGCGGGAGCGCAACCTACGAGCAGTACTTC
TRBJ2-1 | TRBV6-1 | TRBD2 | - | CASSRDSGRAEQFF | TGTGCCAGCAGCCGGGATAGCGGGAGGGCGGAGCAGTTCTTC
TRBJ2-2 | TRBV5-4 | - | few | CASSWDAGELFF | TGTGCCAGCAGCTGGGACGCCGGGGAGCTGTTTTTT
TRBJ1-4 | TRBV4-1 | - | - | CASSRPGQPEKLFF | TGCGCCAGCAGCCGTCCCGGACAGCCAGAAAAACTGTTTTTT
TRBJ2-3 | TRBV20-1 | TRBD2 | - | CSAISGIKRTQYF | TGCAGTGCTATTAGCGGGATAAAGCGAACGCAGTATTTT
TRBJ2-5 | TRBV6-6 | - | few | CASSYSSPGSPETQYF | TGTGCCAGCAGTTACTCGAGTCCAGGCTCGCCGGAGACCCAGTACTTC
TRBJ1-3 | TRBV20-1 | TRBD1 | - | CSARDRGPRDNSGNTIYF | TGCAGTGCTAGAGATAGGGGGCCCAGGGACAACTCTGGAAACACCATATATTTT
TRBJ2-1 | TRBV7-3 | - | - | CASSQDSSYNEQFF | TGTGCCAGCAGCCAAGACAGTTCCTACAATGAGCAGTTCTTC
TRBJ1-1 | TRBV20-1 | - | - | CSATTQQNTEAFF | TGCAGTGCCACAACCCAACAGAACACTGAAGCTTTCTTT
TRBJ1-1 | TRBV9 | TRBD1 | - | CASSVYLTGAATEAFF | TGTGCCAGCAGCGTCTACCTTACAGGGGCCGCCACTGAAGCTTTCTTT
TRBJ2-7 | TRBV20-1 | - | - | CSASWAATSYEQYF | TGCAGTGCTAGCTGGGCGGCGACCTCCTACGAGCAGTACTTC
TRBJ2-1 | TRBV9 | TRBD2 | once | CASRAGTSGSYNEQFF | TGTGCCAGCAGAGCCGGGACTAGCGGGAGCTACAATGAGCAGTTCTTC
TRBJ2-1 | TRBV24-1 | - | - | CATSDQTSTHEQFF | TGTGCCACCAGTGATCAGACTAGTACCCATGAGCAGTTCTTC
TRBJ1-3 | TRBV11-2 | - | few | CASSPMGPSGNTIYF | TGTGCCAGCAGCCCCATGGGTCCCTCTGGAAACACCATATATTTT
TRBJ1-2 | TRBV19 | TRBD1 | - | CASGKKGQGRNRGYTF | TGTGCCAGTGGGAAGAAAGGACAGGGGCGAAATCGTGGCTACACCTTC
TRBJ2-5 | TRBV20-1 | - | - | CSAIITGSETQYF | TGCAGTGCGATCATAACAGGGTCCGAGACCCAGTACTTC
TRBJ1-1 | TRBV29-1 | TRBD1 | - | CSVIPVDRGHGTEAFF | TGCAGCGTTATCCCTGTGGACAGGGGGCATGGCACTGAAGCTTTCTTT
TRBJ2-7 | TRBV20-1 | TRBD2 | - | CSARHGLEFVGSYEQYF | TGCAGTGCTAGACACGGACTAGAGTTCGTCGGCTCCTACGAGCAGTACTTC
TRBJ2-1 | TRBV20-1 | - | few | CSADPGQKVNNEQFF | TGCAGTGCTGATCCGGGCCAGAAGGTGAACAATGAGCAGTTCTTC
TRBJ2-3 | TRBV9 | - | - | CASSALTDTQYF | TGTGCCAGCAGCGCCCTCACAGATACGCAGTATTTT
TRBJ2-7 | TRBV6-5 | - | many | CASQAAGTPSSEQYF | TGTGCCAGCCAAGCTGCCGGGACACCCTCCTCCGAGCAGTACTTC
TRBJ2-2 | TRBV19 | - | - | CASSIVVTGELFF | TGTGCCAGTAGTATTGTCGTTACCGGGGAGCTGTTTTTT
TRBJ1-4 | TRBV5-1 | TRBD1 | - | CASSLYRGVGTNEKLFF | TGCGCCAGCAGCTTGTACAGGGGTGTGGGAACTAATGAAAAACTGTTTTTT
TRBJ2-2 | TRBV7-9 | - | - | CASSSGVLDTGELFF | TGTGCCAGCAGTTCAGGGGTGCTAGACACTGGGGAGCTGTTTTTT